The T cell receptor (beta chain) described here comes from a study of cytomegalovirus exposure and HLA in healthy donors. Study-wide points: Because they were indistinguishable, some V segments, including TRBV6-2 and TRBV6-3, were excluded.

This CDR3 has 16 residues. Trimming removed 2 bases from V and 1 base from J, with 13 bases in between. The germline CDR1 and CDR2 sequences are PRHDT and FYEKMQ (reference sequence). On this clone itself: Its antigen is currently unknown.

Primers: 60 Vbeta forward and 13 Jbeta reverse. Only in-frame clones appear in the TCRdb table, and some are missing; sequencing was by immunoSEQ multiplex PCR. This sample has some 200,000 clones, with 82% found just once. This clonotype was obtained from a boy aged 2 to 10 in good health and CMV-seronegative. The sequenced sample was PBMCs. V and J are TRBV13 and TRBJ2-3, with D possibly matching TRBD2 (6 bases). CDR3 in DNA: TGTGCCAGCAGCTTAATCCTAGCGACGGGCACAGATACGCAGTATTTT. Protein sequence: CASSLILATGTDTQYF. Using reference TRBV13 and TRBJ2-3 for the parts outside the CDR3, the full variable domain is AAGVIQSPRHLIKEKRETATLKCYPIPRHDTVYWYQQGPGQDPQFLISFYEKMQSDKGSIPDRFSAQQFSDYHSELNMSSLELGDSALYFCASSLILATGTDTQYFGPGTRLTVL.